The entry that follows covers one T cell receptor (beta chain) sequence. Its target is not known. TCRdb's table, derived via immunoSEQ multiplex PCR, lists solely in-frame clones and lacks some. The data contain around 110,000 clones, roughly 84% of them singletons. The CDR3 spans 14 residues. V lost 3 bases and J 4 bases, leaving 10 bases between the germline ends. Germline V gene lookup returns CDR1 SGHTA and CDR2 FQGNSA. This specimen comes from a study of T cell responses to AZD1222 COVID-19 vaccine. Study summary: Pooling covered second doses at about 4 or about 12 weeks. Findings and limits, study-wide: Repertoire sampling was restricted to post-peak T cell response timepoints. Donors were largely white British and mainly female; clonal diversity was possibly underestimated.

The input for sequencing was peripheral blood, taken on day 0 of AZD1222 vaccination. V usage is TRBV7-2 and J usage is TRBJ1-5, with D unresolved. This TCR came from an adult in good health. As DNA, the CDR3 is TGTGCCAGCAGCTTCGCGACGATGAATCAGCCCCAGCATTTT. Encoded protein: CASSFATMNQPQHF.